Following are 28 T cell receptor beta chains from one sample sequenced in a study of siplizumab effects on memory and regulatory T cells (dated by TCRdb to the late 2010s). The library was built by means of the immunoSEQ multiplex PCR assay. TCRdb took this table from immuneACCESS and kept in-frame rearrangements with V and J called. Such tables lack part of the clones; where checked against another copy, unresolved V genes explain under half of the gap, and the rest is unexplained. This sample is represented by over 85,000 clones; more than 90% of them were singletons. Jointly, the top ten make up 1% to 1.5% of the sample. Sequenced sample: CD4+ T cells sorted from blood. The receptor source for this set is a human donor in good health.

This chain joins TRBV5-1 and TRBJ1-1; D is perhaps TRBD1 (6 bases). This CDR3 is built from 17 residues. CDR1 and CDR2 from the germline V gene are SGHRS and YFSETQ. The V end was cut by 0 bases, the J end by 7 bases, with 22 bases between. Written as DNA, the CDR3 is TGCGCCAGCAGCTTGGCCGCAGGGGCCGGCGTCGTTGTTGAAGCTTTCTTT. Protein: CASSLAAGAGVVVEAFF. Filled out from reference TRBV5-1 and TRBJ1-1, the complete variable domain reads KAGVTQTPRYLIKTRGQQVTLSCSPISGHRSVSWYQQTPGQGLQFLFEYFSETQRNKGNFPGRFSGRQFSNSRSEMNVSTLELGDSALYLCASSLAAGAGVVVEAFFGQGTRLTVV.

The chain has TRBV10-3 and TRBJ2-6; D is undetermined. The V gene's germline CDR1 is ENHRY and CDR2 SYGVKD. The length of the CDR3 is 14 residues. The V end was cut by 6 bases, the J end by 0 bases, with 6 bases between. The CDR3 loop reads CAISPTSGANVLTF. The CDR3 DNA sequence: TGTGCCATCAGCCCCACCTCTGGGGCCAACGTCCTGACTTTC.

CDR3 sequence (DNA): TGCGCCAGCAGCTTGGGAAAATGGAATGTGAACACTGAAGCTTTCTTT. Amino acid sequence: CASSLGKWNVNTEAFF. J is TRBJ1-1 and V is TRBV5-1; unclear D gene. V gave up 0 bases and J gave up 0 bases, with 12 bases separating them. Germline CDR1 reads SGHRS; CDR2 reads YFSETQ. The CDR3 is made up of 16 amino acids.

The count of this clone is one. This chain joins TRBV19 and TRBJ1-3; 7 positions match TRBD1. From germline, CDR1 is LNHDA and CDR2 SQIVND (reference sequence). The ends lost 5 bases at V and 4 bases at J; junction bases unmatched: 8. The CDR3 consists of 15 residues. CDR3 protein: CASSFSRDRGNTIYF. The CDR3 nucleotides are TGTGCCAGTAGTTTCTCCAGGGACAGAGGAAACACCATATATTTT. Looking up the rest from reference TRBV19 and TRBJ1-3 gives the full variable domain: DGGITQSPKYLFRKEGQNVTLSCEQNLNHDAMYWYRQDPGQGLRLIYYSQIVNDFQKGDIAEGYSVSREKKESFPLTVTSAQKNPTAFYLCASSFSRDRGNTIYFGEGSWLTVV.

J is TRBJ2-1 and V is TRBV5-1; TRBD1 matches at 9 bases. With V trimmed by 4 bases and J by 5 bases, 7 bases remained unmatched. CDR1 and CDR2 from the germline V gene are SGHRS and YFSETQ. CDR3 length: 15 amino acids. In DNA, the CDR3 is TGCGCCAGCAGCGGGGGACAGGGTTACGACAATGAGCAGTTCTTC. The encoded protein is CASSGGQGYDNEQFF.

The genes are TRBV6-5 and TRBJ2-1, with TRBD1 matching 9 bases. This CDR3 contains 15 residues. The germline CDR1 and CDR2 sequences are MNHEY and SVGAGI. The V and J ends lost 6 bases and 4 bases, in that order; junction bases with no gene match: 7. CDR3 DNA sequence: TGTGCCAGCAGAACCGGGACAGGGTTTTACAATGAGCAGTTCTTC. Translating gives CASRTGTGFYNEQFF.

This clone was detected only a few times. The chain combines TRBV6-6 with TRBJ1-4, with D tentatively TRBD1 (5 bases). CDR3 length: 13 amino acids. Germline V gives CDR1 MNHNY, CDR2 SVGAGI (reference sequence). V lost 10 bases to trimming and J lost 8 bases, with 17 bases between them. The CDR3 DNA follows: TGTGCCATCGAGATCCCGGGGGTCGAAAAACTGTTTTTT. It specifies CAIEIPGVEKLFF.

The rearrangement uses TRBV7-9 and TRBJ1-1; 7 positions match TRBD1. Trimming took 0 bases from V and 1 from J; bases not matched to a gene: 5. This CDR3 is 16 amino acids long. Germline V CDR1 and CDR2: SEHNR, FQNEAQ (reference sequence). CDR3 nucleotide sequence: TGTGCCAGCAGCTTAGCAGTCAGGGGGAGGAACACTGAAGCTTTCTTT. Protein: CASSLAVRGRNTEAFF.

The CDR3: CASSQRTRTSGSDTQYF. The CDR3 DNA reads as TGCGCCAGCAGCCAACGGACAAGGACTAGCGGGAGTGATACGCAGTATTTT. This rearrangement joins TRBV4-1 to TRBJ2-3; 13 bases line up with TRBD2. The CDR3 sequence is 17 residues long. The germline CDR1 and CDR2 sequences are MGHRA and YSYEKL. Trimming at V came to 2 bases and at J to 6 bases, leaving 8 bases not matched to a gene.

The chain has TRBV9 and TRBJ2-2, with unresolved D. The CDR3 runs 14 residues. The ends were cut back, 0 bases at V and 7 bases at J, with 10 bases in the middle. From germline, CDR1 is SGDLS and CDR2 YYNGEE. The DNA of the CDR3 is TGTGCCAGCAGCGTAGCACGGATGGGCGGGGAGCTGTTTTTT. Its translation: CASSVARMGGELFF.

The chain employs TRBV9 and TRBJ2-3; no reliable D call. Germline lookup yields CDR1 SGDLS and CDR2 YYNGEE. The CDR3 sequence is 14 residues long. Trimming stripped 0 bases from V and 6 bases from J, with 11 bases between. CDR3 amino acids: CASSVGPGWDTQYF. The CDR3 bases are TGTGCCAGCAGCGTAGGCCCCGGGTGGGATACGCAGTATTTT.

This sequence joins TRBV27 and TRBJ1-4, with TRBD1 matching over 7 bases. The CDR3 covers 14 residues. From germline, CDR1 is MNHEY and CDR2 SMNVEV (reference sequence). Unmatched junction bases numbered 2, after V lost 2 bases and J lost 5 bases. DNA for the CDR3: TGTGCCAGCAGTTTAAGGGACAGAAATGAAAAACTGTTTTTT. Translating gives CASSLRDRNEKLFF.

The V and J genes are TRBV19 and TRBJ2-3, with D possibly matching TRBD2 (6 bases). V shed 3 bases and J shed 5 bases, with 12 bases lying between them. This CDR3 comprises 14 residues. Looked up from germline, CDR1 is LNHDA and CDR2 is SQIVND (reference sequence). This CDR3 is CASSISGEGDTQYF. Here the CDR3 DNA reads TGTGCCAGTAGTATTTCGGGAGAGGGAGATACGCAGTATTTT.

V usage is TRBV9 and J usage is TRBJ2-2; the D gene is possibly TRBD1 (7 bases). CDR3 length: 16 residues. Germline CDR1 and CDR2: SGDLS and YYNGEE. V lost 2 bases, J lost 0 bases, and 11 bases lay in between. The CDR3, as DNA: TGTGCCAGCAGCGTGGAGGGGACAGCGAACACCGGGGAGCTGTTTTTT. This translates into CASSVEGTANTGELFF. The variable domain in full, with the rest retrieved from reference TRBV9 and TRBJ2-2, is DSGVTQTPKHLITATGQRVTLRCSPRSGDLSVYWYQQSLDQGLQFLIQYYNGEERAKGNILERFSAQQFPDLHSELNLSSLELGDSALYFCASSVEGTANTGELFFGEGSRLTVL.

This clone was seen once. This sequence joins TRBV18 and TRBJ1-6, with D unclear. V was shortened by 8 bases and J by 3 bases, with 14 bases between the two germline ends. The V gene's germline CDR1 is KGHSH and CDR2 LQKENI. The CDR3 loop spans 15 amino acids. CDR3 DNA sequence: TGTGCCAGCCGGGAAGCAGATATCTATAATTCACCCCTCCACTTT. Its translation: CASREADIYNSPLHF. Looking up the rest from reference TRBV18 and TRBJ1-6 gives the full variable domain: NAGVMQNPRHLVRRRGQEARLRCSPMKGHSHVYWYRQLPEEGLKFMVYLQKENIIDESGMPKERFSAEFPKEGPSILRIQQVVRGDSAAYFCASREADIYNSPLHFGNGTRLTVT.

This clone was detected once. The sample contains more than one DNA sequence encoding this CDR3. The J gene is TRBJ2-5, the V gene TRBV18; possibly TRBD2 for D (6 bases). The CDR3 is 14 residues long. Germline loops: CDR1 KGHSH, CDR2 LQKENI. The ends were cut back, 0 bases at V and 3 bases at J, with 8 bases in the middle. CDR3 DNA: TGTGCCAGCTCACCACCCACGGGAGAAGAGACCCAGTACTTC. Amino acid sequence: CASSPPTGEETQYF. Variable domain in full (rest from reference TRBV18 and TRBJ2-5): NAGVMQNPRHLVRRRGQEARLRCSPMKGHSHVYWYRQLPEEGLKFMVYLQKENIIDESGMPKERFSAEFPKEGPSILRIQQVVRGDSAAYFCASSPPTGEETQYFGPGTRLLVL.

V gene TRBV11-3 combines with J gene TRBJ1-4, with D maybe TRBD1 (6 bases). Looked up from germline, CDR1 is SGHNT and CDR2 is YENEEA. This CDR3 has 16 amino acids. Deletions cut 1 base from V and 8 bases from J, with 17 bases between. The CDR3 sequence is CASSLALRGPGEKLFF. In DNA form, the CDR3 reads TGTGCCAGCAGCTTAGCCCTTCGGGGGCCTGGGGAAAAACTGTTTTTT.

V is TRBV2 and J is TRBJ1-4, with D perhaps matching TRBD1 (6 bases). Germline values: CDR1 SNHLY, CDR2 FYNNEI. The ends were cut back, 9 bases at V and 5 bases at J, with 10 bases in the middle. CDR3 length equals 12 residues. The CDR3 here is CARGTRNEKLFF. The CDR3 bases are TGTGCCAGAGGGACACGGAATGAAAAACTGTTTTTT.

The chain couples TRBV19 to TRBJ2-7; 8 bases map to TRBD1. The V segment lost 6 bases and the J segment 3 bases; nucleotides outside the gene matches: 16. Germline CDR1 LNHDA, CDR2 SQIVND (reference sequence). The CDR3 length is 17 residues. DNA of the CDR3: TGTGCCAGTAGAAGAAACAGGGGGTCAGCAGGTTTCTACGAGCAGTACTTC. Protein sequence: CASRRNRGSAGFYEQYF. Full variable domain (remainder filled in from reference TRBV19 and TRBJ2-7): DGGITQSPKYLFRKEGQNVTLSCEQNLNHDAMYWYRQDPGQGLRLIYYSQIVNDFQKGDIAEGYSVSREKKESFPLTVTSAQKNPTAFYLCASRRNRGSAGFYEQYFGPGTRLTVT.

This chain uses TRBV6-5 with TRBJ1-2; D remains ambiguous. The germline gives CDR1 MNHEY, CDR2 SVGAGI. V shed 0 bases and J shed 0 bases, with 11 bases lying between them. This CDR3 is built from 16 residues. The CDR3 DNA reads TGTGCCAGCAGTTACTCGACACGGCCGGCTAACTATGGCTACACCTTC. It specifies CASSYSTRPANYGYTF.

The genes are TRBV25-1 and TRBJ2-7, with 9 bases fitting TRBD2. The CDR3 has 14 amino acids. V dropped 7 bases and J dropped 4; count of bases not matched to a gene: 8. The germline V gene encodes CDR1 MGHDK and CDR2 SYGVNS. The CDR3 spells CASNGGLAGYEQYF. CDR3 sequence (DNA): TGTGCCAGCAACGGGGGGCTAGCGGGATACGAGCAGTACTTC.

The V gene is TRBV12-5, the J gene TRBJ2-3; D assignment may be TRBD1 or TRBD2 (6 bases each). Germline V gives CDR1 LGHNT, CDR2 FRNRAP. V shed 3 bases and J shed 2 bases, with 18 bases lying between them. The CDR3 length is 17 residues. CDR3 in amino acids: CASGFTRGQGHTDTQYF. In DNA, the CDR3 is TGTGCTAGTGGTTTCACCCGGGGGCAGGGGCACACAGATACGCAGTATTTT.

This chain links TRBV19 with TRBJ1-5, with D possibly being TRBD1 (6 bases). V was clipped by 5 bases and J by 4 bases, with 18 bases between them. The CDR3 extends over 16 amino acids. Looked up from germline, CDR1 is LNHDA and CDR2 is SQIVND (reference sequence). The DNA of the CDR3 is TGTGCCAGTAGTGTTGAAACAGGGATTCGTAATCAGCCCCAGCATTTT. Its translation is CASSVETGIRNQPQHF. Looking up the rest from reference TRBV19 and TRBJ1-5 gives the full variable domain: DGGITQSPKYLFRKEGQNVTLSCEQNLNHDAMYWYRQDPGQGLRLIYYSQIVNDFQKGDIAEGYSVSREKKESFPLTVTSAQKNPTAFYLCASSVETGIRNQPQHFGDGTRLSIL.

The rearrangement uses TRBV5-1 and TRBJ1-4; D gene uncertain. The length of the CDR3 is 14 residues. From germline, CDR1 is SGHRS and CDR2 YFSETQ. Between the trimmed V and J ends, which lost 6 bases and 5 bases, there was a span of 14 bases. The DNA for the CDR3 is TGCGCCAGCACCAGACTGGACCCCAATGAAAAACTGTTTTTT. Translating it yields CASTRLDPNEKLFF.

This sequence joins TRBV7-2 and TRBJ2-1, with D unclear. The CDR3 consists of 12 residues. Looked up from germline, CDR1 is SGHTA and CDR2 is FQGNSA. The V gene lost 4 bases and the J gene lost 10 bases, with 11 bases spanning the gap. CDR3 protein: CASSSRVGEQFF. The CDR3 region has the DNA TGTGCCAGCAGCTCTAGGGTCGGCGAGCAGTTCTTC.

The V gene is TRBV14, the J gene TRBJ2-7; TRBD1 matches at 10 bases. CDR3 length: 15 residues. V shed 4 bases, J shed 2 bases, and the junction held 5 bases outside the gene matches. Germline assignment: CDR1 SGHDN and CDR2 FVKESK. CDR3 DNA: TGTGCCAGCAGCCTTCGGACAGGGGGACCCTACGAGCAGTACTTC. Its translation: CASSLRTGGPYEQYF. The full variable domain, its missing parts supplied by reference TRBV14 and TRBJ2-7, is EAGVTQFPSHSVIEKGQTVTLRCDPISGHDNLYWYRRVMGKEIKFLLHFVKESKQDESGMPNNRFLAERTGGTYSTLKVQPAELEDSGVYFCASSLRTGGPYEQYFGPGTRLTVT.

This chain joins TRBV15 and TRBJ2-5; no firm D call. Germline loops: CDR1 LNHNV, CDR2 YYDKDF (reference sequence). This CDR3 has 12 residues. Trimming pared 4 bases from V and 5 bases from J, leaving 8 bases between. The CDR3 region has the DNA TGTGCCACCAGCACCCGCGCGGAGACCCAGTACTTC. Translation gives CATSTRAETQYF.

The chain uses TRBV4-2 and TRBJ2-3; 11 nucleotides align to TRBD2. The CDR3 consists of 16 residues. The germline CDR1 and CDR2 sequences are LGHNA and YNFKEQ. With 8 bases clipped from V and 0 bases from J, the junction kept 7 bases outside the gene matches. CDR3 loop: CASALAGGTSTDTQYF. CDR3 DNA sequence: TGTGCCAGCGCCCTAGCGGGGGGAACTAGCACAGATACGCAGTATTTT.